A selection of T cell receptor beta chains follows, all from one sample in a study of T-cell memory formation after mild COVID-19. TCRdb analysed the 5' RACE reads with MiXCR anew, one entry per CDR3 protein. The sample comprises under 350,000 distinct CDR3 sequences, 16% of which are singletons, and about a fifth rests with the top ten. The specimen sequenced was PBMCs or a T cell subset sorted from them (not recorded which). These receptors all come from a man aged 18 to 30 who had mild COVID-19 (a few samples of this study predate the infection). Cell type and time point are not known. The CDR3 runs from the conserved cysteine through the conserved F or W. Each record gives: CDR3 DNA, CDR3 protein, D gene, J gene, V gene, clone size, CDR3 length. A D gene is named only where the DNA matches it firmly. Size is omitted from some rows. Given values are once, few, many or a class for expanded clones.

CDR3nt: TGTGCCAGCAGCTCTAATCCCACCTATGGCTACACCTTC
CDR3aa: CASSSNPTYGYTF
d_gene: .
j_gene: TRBJ1-2
v_gene: TRBV7-9
abundance: .
len: 13

CDR3nt: TGTGCCAGCCTTGGACAGTCTCTCGACCTGTACCACTTT
CDR3aa: CASLGQSLDLYHF
d_gene: .
j_gene: TRBJ1-6
v_gene: TRBV2
abundance: many
len: 13

CDR3nt: TGTGCCAGCAGTAGGTTTGGGAGGAACACTGAAGCTTTCTTT
CDR3aa: CASSRFGRNTEAFF
d_gene: .
j_gene: TRBJ1-1
v_gene: TRBV12-3/TRBV12-4
abundance: few
len: 14

CDR3nt: TGTGCCAGCAGCCCCCTGGCTGCGGCAACAAGAGAGACCCAGTACTTC
CDR3aa: CASSPLAAATRETQYF
d_gene: .
j_gene: TRBJ2-5
v_gene: TRBV11-2
abundance: once
len: 16

CDR3nt: TGTGCCAGCAGCAAAGAAGGGGGACTAGCGGCGTACAATGAGCAGTTCTTC
CDR3aa: CASSKEGGLAAYNEQFF
d_gene: .
j_gene: TRBJ2-1
v_gene: TRBV21-1
abundance: .
len: 17

CDR3nt: TGTGCCAGCAGCCACGGTACCCACTATACCTACGAGCAGTACTTC
CDR3aa: CASSHGTHYTYEQYF
d_gene: .
j_gene: TRBJ2-7
v_gene: TRBV21-1
abundance: once
len: 15

CDR3nt: TGTGCCAGCAGCGTAGGAGGGTACACAGATACGCAGTATTTT
CDR3aa: CASSVGGYTDTQYF
d_gene: .
j_gene: TRBJ2-3
v_gene: TRBV9
abundance: .
len: 14

CDR3nt: TGTGCCAGCGAGACACTACCAAAAGAGACCCAGTACTTC
CDR3aa: CASETLPKETQYF
d_gene: .
j_gene: TRBJ2-5
v_gene: TRBV6-2/TRBV6-3
abundance: few
len: 13

CDR3nt: TGTGCCAGCACCTCCTCATTCACGTATAATTCACCCCTCCACTTT
CDR3aa: CASTSSFTYNSPLHF
d_gene: .
j_gene: TRBJ1-6
v_gene: TRBV28
abundance: .
len: 15

CDR3nt: TGTGCCAGCAGCCAAGATCAAGGGGGGGTAGATACGCAGTATTTT
CDR3aa: CASSQDQGGVDTQYF
d_gene: .
j_gene: TRBJ2-3
v_gene: TRBV3-1
abundance: few
len: 15

CDR3nt: TGTGCCAGCTCACGCGACGAGGAGACCCAGTACTTC
CDR3aa: CASSRDEETQYF
d_gene: .
j_gene: TRBJ2-5
v_gene: TRBV18
abundance: many
len: 12

CDR3nt: TGTGCCAGCAGCGTAACCTACGTTGCGGCCGGTCGGTATGGCTACACCTTC
CDR3aa: CASSVTYVAAGRYGYTF
d_gene: .
j_gene: TRBJ1-2
v_gene: TRBV9
abundance: .
len: 17

CDR3nt: TGCGCCAGCAGCTTGGAGGGCAGATTTGAGCAGTTCTTC
CDR3aa: CASSLEGRFEQFF
d_gene: .
j_gene: TRBJ2-1
v_gene: TRBV5-1
abundance: many
len: 13

CDR3nt: TGTGCCAGCAGCAACGGACGCCGAAGTAGGATCTATAATTCACCCCTCCACTTT
CDR3aa: CASSNGRRSRIYNSPLHF
d_gene: .
j_gene: TRBJ1-6
v_gene: TRBV21-1
abundance: few
len: 18

CDR3nt: TGTGCCAGCAGACGGGGTGTGGAGCGGCCCCAGCATTTT
CDR3aa: CASRRGVERPQHF
d_gene: .
j_gene: TRBJ1-5
v_gene: TRBV6-5
abundance: few
len: 13

CDR3nt: TGTGCCAGTTCCGGGACAGGGGGCGGGGAGCAGTACTTC
CDR3aa: CASSGTGGGEQYF
d_gene: TRBD1
j_gene: TRBJ2-7
v_gene: TRBV2
abundance: many
len: 13

CDR3nt: TGTGCCAGCAGCCATGACAGGGCCGGGGAGCTGTTTTTT
CDR3aa: CASSHDRAGELFF
d_gene: TRBD1
j_gene: TRBJ2-2
v_gene: TRBV7-2
abundance: .
len: 13

CDR3nt: TGTGCCAGCAGTCGAGACAGGATTAGCAATCAGCCCCAGCATTTT
CDR3aa: CASSRDRISNQPQHF
d_gene: .
j_gene: TRBJ1-5
v_gene: TRBV12-3/TRBV12-4
abundance: .
len: 15

CDR3nt: TGCGCCAGCAGCTTGGAGGGCGGGGACAGCACAGATACGCAGTATTTT
CDR3aa: CASSLEGGDSTDTQYF
d_gene: .
j_gene: TRBJ2-3
v_gene: TRBV5-1
abundance: few
len: 16

CDR3nt: TGCGCCAGCAGCCAAGAAGACATGGGGGACATGTACGCTTTCTTT
CDR3aa: CASSQEDMGDMYAFF
d_gene: .
j_gene: TRBJ1-1
v_gene: TRBV4-1
abundance: .
len: 15

CDR3nt: TGTGCCACCCGGGGGGCCGGAAAGACCCAGTACTTC
CDR3aa: CATRGAGKTQYF
d_gene: .
j_gene: TRBJ2-5
v_gene: TRBV28
abundance: .
len: 12

CDR3nt: TGCGCCAGCAGCTTGCGGGGGGCGAACACCGGGGAGCTGTTTTTT
CDR3aa: CASSLRGANTGELFF
d_gene: TRBD2
j_gene: TRBJ2-2
v_gene: TRBV5-1
abundance: .
len: 15

CDR3nt: TGCAGCGTTGGGGTCGGGGGATCGACTAATGAAAAACTGTTTTTT
CDR3aa: CSVGVGGSTNEKLFF
d_gene: .
j_gene: TRBJ1-4
v_gene: TRBV29-1
abundance: .
len: 15